This T cell receptor beta chain comes out of a study of cytomegalovirus exposure and HLA in healthy donors. The PCR was carried out with 60 Vbeta primers and 13 Jbeta primers. The assay was immunoSEQ multiplex PCR, and TCRdb's table has in-frame clones only and misses some. Among fewer than 110,000 clones listed, around 60% were seen once. J was trimmed by 7 bases and V by 6 bases; bases with no gene match: 8. The germline gives CDR1 SNHLY, CDR2 FYNNEI. CDR3 size: 13 residues. This chain joins TRBV2 and TRBJ2-7, with 8 bases lining up with TRBD2. The receptor was isolated from a woman aged 50 to 65 in good health and CMV-seronegative. Material: PBMCs. The CDR3 is CASRTGLGREQYF. The CDR3 nucleotides read TGTGCCAGCAGAACGGGACTAGGACGGGAGCAGTACTTC. Drawing the rest from reference TRBV2 and TRBJ2-7, the complete variable domain is EPEVTQTPSHQVTQMGQEVILRCVPISNHLYFYWYRQILGQKVEFLVSFYNNEISEKSEIFDDQFSVERPDGSNFTLKIRSTKLEDSAMYFCASRTGLGREQYFGPGTRLTVT.